The present TCR beta chain was sequenced within a study of cytomegalovirus exposure and HLA in healthy donors. Study results and limitations: One later analysis, an examination of the 120 validation repertoires, found that first-cohort TCR clusters tended to co-occur in them.

Some clones are missing from TCRdb's copy, which holds only in-frame ones; the method was immunoSEQ multiplex PCR. The sample lists about 74,000 clones; nearly 95% were seen once. Worth noting for this clone: The antigen is unknown.

V gave up 0 bases and J gave up 0 bases, with 12 bases separating them. CDR1 and CDR2 from the germline V gene are MGHRA and YSYEKL. This CDR3 is 17 amino acids long. The TCR comes from a man between 18 and 35 years old in good health and CMV-seropositive. The material sequenced was PBMCs. The V and J genes are TRBV4-1 and TRBJ2-1, with D possibly TRBD2 on 7 matching bases. CDR3 region: CASSQEGGDSSYNEQFF. The CDR3 bases are TGCGCCAGCAGCCAAGAAGGGGGGGACTCCTCCTACAATGAGCAGTTCTTC.